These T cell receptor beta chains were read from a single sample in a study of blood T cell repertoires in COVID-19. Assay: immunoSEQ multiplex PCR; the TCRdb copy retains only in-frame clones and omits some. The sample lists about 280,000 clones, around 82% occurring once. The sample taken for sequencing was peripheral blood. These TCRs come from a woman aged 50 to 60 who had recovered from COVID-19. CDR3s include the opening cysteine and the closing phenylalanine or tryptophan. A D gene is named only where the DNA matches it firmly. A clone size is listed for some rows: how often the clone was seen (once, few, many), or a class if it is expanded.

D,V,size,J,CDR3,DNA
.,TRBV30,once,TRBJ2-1,CAWLPPQGGEQFF,TGTGCCTGGTTACCCCCCCAGGGCGGTGAGCAGTTCTTC
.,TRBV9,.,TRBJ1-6,CASSVGNTNSPLHF,TGTGCCAGCAGCGTCGGGAATACTAATTCACCCCTCCACTTT
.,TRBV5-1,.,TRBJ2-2,CASLLENTGELFF,TGCGCCAGCCTACTAGAGAACACCGGGGAGCTGTTTTTT
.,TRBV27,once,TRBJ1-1,CASKNQGALTEAFF,TGTGCCAGTAAAAATCAAGGGGCGTTGACTGAAGCTTTCTTT
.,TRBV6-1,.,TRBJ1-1,CASSDPSTQGPEAFF,TGTGCCAGCAGTGACCCCTCGACTCAGGGTCCTGAAGCTTTCTTT
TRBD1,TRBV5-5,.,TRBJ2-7,CASSPGQGSYEQYF,TGTGCCAGCAGCCCGGGACAGGGTTCCTACGAGCAGTACTTC
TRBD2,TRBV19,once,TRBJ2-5,CASSTRLAGVETQYF,TGTGCCAGTAGTACCCGACTAGCGGGAGTGGAGACCCAGTACTTC
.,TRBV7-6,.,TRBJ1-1,CASSLLGGDEAFF,TGTGCCAGCAGCTTACTTGGGGGGGATGAAGCTTTCTTT
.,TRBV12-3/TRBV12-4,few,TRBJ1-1,CASSSGASGAFF,TGTGCCAGCAGTTCAGGGGCCTCGGGTGCTTTCTTT
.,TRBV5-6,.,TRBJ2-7,CASSLGQGLDEQYF,TGTGCCAGCAGCTTGGGTCAGGGCCTGGACGAGCAGTACTTC
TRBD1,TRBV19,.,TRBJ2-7,CASSMDRASYEQYF,TGTGCCAGTAGTATGGACAGGGCCTCCTACGAGCAGTACTTC
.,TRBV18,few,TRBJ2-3,CASSTNREDTQYF,TGTGCCAGCTCAACGAACAGGGAGGATACGCAGTATTTT
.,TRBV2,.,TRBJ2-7,CASRARDNFSYEQYF,TGTGCCAGCAGAGCCCGGGACAACTTTTCCTACGAGCAGTACTTC
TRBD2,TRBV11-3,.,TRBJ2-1,CASSRGVGTSVYNEQFF,TGTGCCAGCAGCAGGGGAGTTGGGACTAGCGTTTACAATGAGCAGTTCTTC
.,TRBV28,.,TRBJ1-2,CASVEGVGDYGYTF,TGTGCCAGCGTAGAGGGGGTCGGGGACTATGGCTACACCTTC
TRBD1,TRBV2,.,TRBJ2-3,CASSGPGQGADTQYF,TGTGCCAGCAGTGGACCGGGACAGGGGGCAGATACGCAGTATTTT
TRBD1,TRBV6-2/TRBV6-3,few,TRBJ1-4,CASSWTGGAGEKLFF,TGTGCCAGCAGTTGGACAGGGGGCGCGGGAGAAAAACTGTTTTTT
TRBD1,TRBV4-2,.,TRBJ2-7,CASSQEATGPLGDEQYF,TGTGCCAGCAGCCAGGAAGCGACAGGGCCTCTCGGGGACGAGCAGTACTTC
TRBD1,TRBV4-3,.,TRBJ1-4,CASGTGANEKLFF,TGCGCCAGCGGGACAGGGGCTAATGAAAAACTGTTTTTT
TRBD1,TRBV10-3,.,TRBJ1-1,CAIRGTGGFTEAFF,TGTGCCATCAGGGGGACAGGGGGCTTTACTGAAGCTTTCTTT
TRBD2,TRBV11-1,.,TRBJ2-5,CASSLSGGKTQYF,TGTGCCAGCAGCCTGAGCGGGGGGAAGACCCAGTACTTC
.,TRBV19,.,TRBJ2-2,CASSIPTGEVNTGELFF,TGTGCCAGTAGTATACCTACAGGGGAGGTTAACACCGGGGAGCTGTTTTTT
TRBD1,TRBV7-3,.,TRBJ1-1,CASSPQGAYTEAFF,TGTGCCAGCAGCCCACAGGGGGCATACACTGAAGCTTTCTTT
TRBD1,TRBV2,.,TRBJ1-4,CASGSAGGFEKLFF,TGTGCCAGCGGCTCAGCAGGGGGGTTTGAAAAACTGTTTTTT
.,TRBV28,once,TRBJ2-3,CASSFVLDTQYF,TGTGCCAGCAGTTTCGTTTTGGATACGCAGTATTTT
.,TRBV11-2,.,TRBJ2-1,CASSLGFAGDTYNEQFF,TGTGCCAGCAGCTTAGGCTTCGCAGGGGATACCTACAATGAGCAGTTCTTC
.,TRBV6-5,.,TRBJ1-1,CASTNRVLNTEAFF,TGTGCCAGCACTAACCGGGTCCTGAACACTGAAGCTTTCTTT
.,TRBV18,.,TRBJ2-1,CASSLQGGPYNEQFF,TGTGCCAGCTCACTCCAGGGGGGCCCTTACAATGAGCAGTTCTTC
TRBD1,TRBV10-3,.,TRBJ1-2,CAISESGPGGLNYGYTF,TGTGCCATCAGTGAATCGGGGCCAGGGGGGTTAAACTATGGCTACACCTTC
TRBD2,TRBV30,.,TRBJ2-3,CAWAGTSGDTQYF,TGTGCCTGGGCTGGGACTAGCGGAGATACGCAGTATTTT
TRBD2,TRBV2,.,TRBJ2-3,CASSEPLAGHDTQYF,TGTGCCAGCAGCGAGCCCCTAGCGGGGCACGATACGCAGTATTTT
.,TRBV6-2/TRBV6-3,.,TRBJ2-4,CASSTGVGENIQYF,TGTGCCAGCAGCACGGGGGTTGGGGAAAACATTCAGTACTTC
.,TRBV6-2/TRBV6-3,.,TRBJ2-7,CASSFSGREQYF,TGTGCCAGCAGCTTCTCGGGAAGGGAGCAGTACTTC
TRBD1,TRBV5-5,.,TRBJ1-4,CASSQLGQINEKLFF,TGTGCCAGCAGCCAACTGGGACAGATTAATGAAAAACTGTTTTTT
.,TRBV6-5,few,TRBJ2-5,CASYRTARETQYF,TGTGCCAGCTACCGGACAGCCAGAGAGACCCAGTACTTC
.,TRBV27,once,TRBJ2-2,CASSFRFNTGELFF,TGTGCCAGCAGTTTTCGTTTCAACACCGGGGAGCTGTTTTTT
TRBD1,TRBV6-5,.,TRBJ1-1,CASRSDRGGTEAFF,TGTGCCAGCAGGAGCGACAGGGGGGGTACTGAAGCTTTCTTT
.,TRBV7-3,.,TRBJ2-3,CASIPKGADTQYF,TGTGCCAGCATCCCCAAAGGGGCAGATACGCAGTATTTT
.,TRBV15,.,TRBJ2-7,CATSRDPKGGEQYF,TGTGCCACCAGCAGAGATCCCAAGGGAGGCGAGCAGTACTTC
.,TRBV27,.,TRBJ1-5,CASSRRGGNQPQHF,TGTGCCAGCAGCCGGAGGGGTGGGAATCAGCCCCAGCATTTT